This TCR beta chain was obtained from a study of blood T cell repertoires in COVID-19. Clones were sequenced by immunoSEQ multiplex PCR, and TCRdb holds only the in-frame ones, with some missing. The data contain 240,000 or so clones, about 86% of them singletons. The J segment lost 2 bases and the V segment lost 12 bases, leaving 9 bases of the junction unmatched. CDR3 length: 15 residues. Germline V gives CDR1 KGHDR, CDR2 SFDVKD. Clinical history reported by participants formed the basis on which cohorts were assigned. The receptor was isolated from a middle-aged woman with acute COVID-19. Sequencing was done on a sample of PBMCs or T cells enriched from blood (not recorded which). This chain joins TRBV24-1 and TRBJ2-3, with TRBD2 matching 11 bases. The CDR3 region has the DNA TGTGCCTCGTCCTTGACTAGCGGGGCCACAGATACGCAGTATTTT. The encoded protein is CASSLTSGATDTQYF.